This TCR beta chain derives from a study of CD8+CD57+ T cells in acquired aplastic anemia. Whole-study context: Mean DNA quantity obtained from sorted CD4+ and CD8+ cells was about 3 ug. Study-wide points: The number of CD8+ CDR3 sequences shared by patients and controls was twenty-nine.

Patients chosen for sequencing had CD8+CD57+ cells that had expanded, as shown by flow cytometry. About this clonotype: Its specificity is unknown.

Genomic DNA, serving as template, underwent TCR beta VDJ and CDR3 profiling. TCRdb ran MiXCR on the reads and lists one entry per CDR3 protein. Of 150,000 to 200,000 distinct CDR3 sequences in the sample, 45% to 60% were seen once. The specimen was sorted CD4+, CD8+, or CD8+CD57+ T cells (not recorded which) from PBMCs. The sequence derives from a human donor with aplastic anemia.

CDR3 bases: TGTGCCAGCAGTCTCCGGACAGAGCTTAACTATGGCTACACCTTC. Translating it yields CASSLRTELNYGYTF. The chain employs TRBV12-3 or TRBV12-4 and TRBJ1-2; D is perhaps TRBD1 (6 bases). The CDR3 extends over 15 amino acids. V gave up 5 bases and J gave up 1 base, with 14 bases separating them.